This entry lists 8 T cell receptor beta chains sequenced from one sample in a study of blood T cell repertoires in COVID-19. Profiling relied on immunoSEQ multiplex PCR, and the TCRdb table lists in-frame clones only, not all of them. Seen here are 250,000 or so clones, roughly 85% observed once, and the top ten hold roughly 3%. Sequencing was performed on peripheral blood. Receptors originate from a man aged 18 to 35 with active or convalescent COVID-19.

The genes are TRBV12-3 or TRBV12-4 and TRBJ1-6, with TRBD1 as a possible D gene (5 bases). The CDR3 contains 13 residues. The V end was cut by 3 bases, the J end by 9 bases, with 9 bases between. In nucleotides, the CDR3 is TGTGCCAGCAGTTTGGGGGGGACTTCACCCCTCCACTTT. The encoded protein is CASSLGGTSPLHF.

This rearrangement joins TRBV5-4 to TRBJ2-2; 9 bases line up with TRBD1. The CDR3 consists of 16 residues. Trimming at V came to 4 bases and at J to 6 bases, leaving 10 bases not matched to a gene. Germline V lookup: CDR1 SGHNT, CDR2 YYREEE (reference sequence). The CDR3: CASSRGGTGFSGELFF. For the CDR3, the DNA is TGTGCCAGCAGCCGGGGTGGGACAGGGTTTTCCGGGGAGCTGTTTTTT. Full variable domain (outside the CDR3, taken from reference TRBV5-4 and TRBJ2-2): ETGVTQSPTHLIKTRGQQVTLRCSSQSGHNTVSWYQQALGQGPQFIFQYYREEENGRGNFPPRFSGLQFPNYSSELNVNALELDDSALYLCASSRGGTGFSGELFFGEGSRLTVL.

The rearrangement links TRBV19 to TRBJ1-4, with TRBD1 as a possible D gene (6 bases). Germline CDR1 is LNHDA and CDR2 is SQIVND (reference sequence). The germline V and J ends were trimmed by 5 bases and 5 bases, with 12 bases remaining between them. The CDR3 contains 14 residues. CDR3 region: CASSYQTGNEKLFF. CDR3 in DNA: TGTGCCAGTAGTTACCAAACAGGGAATGAAAAACTGTTTTTT.

The rearrangement joins TRBV24-1 to TRBJ2-3, with D maybe TRBD1 (6 bases). Trimming pared 8 bases from V and 3 bases from J, leaving 11 bases between. Germline lookup yields CDR1 KGHDR and CDR2 SFDVKD. The CDR3 totals 13 residues. CDR3: CATTSQGTDTQYF. The CDR3 DNA follows: TGTGCCACCACCTCGCAGGGGACAGATACGCAGTATTTT.

The chain couples TRBV21-1 to TRBJ1-5; the D call TRBD1 from the table was never checked on the DNA. TRBV21-1 is a known pseudogene. The CDR3 sequence is 15 residues long. The CDR3 nucleotides read TGTGCCAGCAGCAAAGGGACAGTAAGGCGTCAGCCCCAGCATTTT. Its translation: CASSKGTVRRQPQHF.

With respect to this clone: One end of the junction fails to match germline, which may point to a read error. The chain recombines TRBV6-2 or TRBV6-3 with TRBJ2-7; TRBD1 agrees at 10 bases. Germline V CDR1 and CDR2: MNHEY, SVGEGT. CDR3 length equals 16 residues. The CDR3 DNA reads as TGTGCCAGCAGATACTCCGGGACAGGGGTGACCTACGAGCAGTACTTC. Encoded protein: CASRYSGTGVTYEQYF.

V usage is TRBV5-5 and J usage is TRBJ2-7, with 7 bases fitting TRBD2. The germline V gene has CDR1 SGHKS and CDR2 YYEKEE (reference sequence). J was trimmed by 6 bases and V by 2 bases; bases with no gene match: 5. The CDR3 has 13 amino acids. The CDR3 nucleotides read TGTGCCAGCAGCTTATTGCGGGGGTCCGAGCAGTACTTC. It encodes CASSLLRGSEQYF.

The chain combines TRBV24-1 with TRBJ2-2; 9 bases are shared with TRBD1. From germline, CDR1 is KGHDR and CDR2 SFDVKD. V lost 1 base to trimming and J lost 5 bases; unmatched junction nucleotides: 10. This CDR3 is 18 amino acids long. Here the CDR3 DNA reads TGTGCCACCAGTGATTTTCTTCAAGGACAGGGGAGTACCGGGGAGCTGTTTTTT. Translation: CATSDFLQGQGSTGELFF.